These T cell receptor beta chains were read from a single sample in a study of blood T cell repertoires in COVID-19. TCRdb's copy holds only in-frame clones and misses some; the assay was immunoSEQ multiplex PCR. The table shows approximately 150,000 clones, with roughly 87% occurring only once. Sample: peripheral blood. Source of these receptors: a human donor in a cohort sampled during active COVID-19. The CDR3 runs from the conserved cysteine through the conserved F or W. Each record gives: J gene, V gene, CDR3 protein.

TRBJ2-1 TRBV2 CARLGARTYNEQFF
TRBJ1-4 TRBV7-3 CASSFGQGADILTNEKLFF
TRBJ1-6 TRBV5-1 CASSLGFGGFNSPLHF
TRBJ2-3 TRBV7-9 CASSDRGRGTDTQYF
TRBJ2-5 TRBV4-2 CASSLTGTSGRETQYF
TRBJ1-6 TRBV9 CASSVGFDRDDYNSPLHF
TRBJ2-7 TRBV5-5 CASSLDRRKYYEQYF
TRBJ2-5 TRBV2 CASNLAGGRTETQYF
TRBJ2-5 TRBV10-3 CAISESSEETQYF
TRBJ1-4 TRBV30 CAWSVDGGREKLFF
TRBJ2-3 TRBV5-4 CASSPRASGADTQYF
TRBJ2-2 TRBV12-3/TRBV12-4 CASSLSGPGELFF
TRBJ1-4 TRBV10-3 CAISEGQGAYGNEKLFF
TRBJ1-1 TRBV7-9 CASSLQGDTEAFF
TRBJ2-7 TRBV10-3 CAISTIAGESYEQYF
TRBJ1-5 TRBV10-2 CASSESQVNQPQHF
TRBJ2-7 TRBV6-4 CASDQPQLAGGPVSEQYF
TRBJ1-1 TRBV20-1 CSASQGGATWGTEAFF
TRBJ2-7 TRBV10-3 CAISATSEYEQYF
TRBJ2-7 TRBV6-5 CASSSGTGSYEQYF
TRBJ1-1 TRBV2 CASSDVGGSGTEAFF
TRBJ2-1 TRBV11-3 CASSLPGSSYNEQFF
TRBJ2-1 TRBV7-6 CASSLVRFDNEQFF
TRBJ1-2 TRBV4-2 CASSQVRGWKEGTQGFYGYTF
TRBJ2-1 TRBV7-6 CASSQPGQGWEQFF
TRBJ1-2 TRBV7-8 CASSAITGGKNGYTF
TRBJ1-3 TRBV5-1 CASSFDSGNTIYF
TRBJ2-5 TRBV3-1/TRBV3-2 CASSRTQETQYF
TRBJ2-2 TRBV7-3 CASSLREPGTGELFF
TRBJ1-6 TRBV14 CASSERGQSNSPLHF
TRBJ2-7 TRBV12-3/TRBV12-4 CASSIRTGREQYF
TRBJ1-1 TRBV2 CASNLGQPTEAFF
TRBJ1-2 TRBV5-4 CASSLRGGYGYTF
TRBJ1-1 TRBV7-2 CASSLGGRNTEAFF
TRBJ2-5 TRBV4-1 CASSQDRGNQETQYF
TRBJ2-5 TRBV7-3 CASGAVGGGAQETQYF
TRBJ2-1 TRBV9 CASSVGSGGYNEQFF
TRBJ2-1 TRBV11-2 CASSLPRAGGGPTYNEQFF
TRBJ1-2 TRBV7-2 CASSFDRIHYGYTF
TRBJ1-2 TRBV3-1/TRBV3-2 CASSQDIARNYGYTF
TRBJ1-1 TRBV5-5 CASSLFPGSNTEAFF
TRBJ2-3 TRBV9 CASSTTGRLDTQYF
TRBJ1-2 TRBV23-1 CASSRTAPCYGYTF
TRBJ2-3 TRBV7-9 CASSQDRELVTQYF
TRBJ2-1 TRBV5-1 CASSLGPRNEQFF
TRBJ1-2 TRBV5-1 CASSSRQGGYGYTF
TRBJ2-7 TRBV11-2 CASSPLGRTGVFEQYF
TRBJ2-1 TRBV5-1 CASSQDSLGYNEQFF
TRBJ1-5 TRBV4-2 CASSRWTGANQPQHF
TRBJ2-7 TRBV2 CASSSGTGTIEQYF
TRBJ1-6 TRBV5-4 CASSQDYNSPLHF
TRBJ2-7 TRBV28 CASSSSRDRGQYF
TRBJ1-5 TRBV7-2 CASRLTGNQPQHF
TRBJ1-2 TRBV10-3 CAISEKGVGGYGYTF
TRBJ2-1 TRBV7-2 CASSPSSGGATEQFF
TRBJ1-1 TRBV5-1 CASSAGGWTEAFF
TRBJ1-1 TRBV7-2 CASSAGSPEAFF
TRBJ1-1 TRBV6-5 CASSYLPGQGNTEAFF
TRBJ2-7 TRBV5-1 CASSLDGGGYEQYF
TRBJ1-2 TRBV5-6 CASSLSPLGGGIYGYTF